The rows below give T cell receptor beta chains drawn from one sample of a study of blood T cells in healthy people across ages. TCRdb itself ran the 5' RACE reads through MiXCR, one entry per CDR3 protein. The profile shows 1.8 million or so distinct CDR3 sequences, roughly two fifths of them singletons. Specimen: blood. These receptors all stem from a human donor in good health. Each CDR3 is given with its conserved first and last residue. A D gene is named only where the DNA matches it firmly. Clone size, where shown, is once, few, many, or a class for clones that have expanded.

D | length | J | V | size | DNA | CDR3
NA | 11 | TRBJ2-1 | TRBV12-3/TRBV12-4 | few | TGTGCCAGCAGTTTAGGGGCCCAGCAGTTCTTC | CASSLGAQQFF
NA | 11 | TRBJ2-3 | TRBV20-1 | NA | TGCAGGGTGAAGAACACAGATACGCAGTATTTT | CRVKNTDTQYF
NA | 13 | TRBJ2-3 | TRBV9 | few | TGTGCCAGCAGAGCCGGGGGCGCAGATACGCAGTATTTT | CASRAGGADTQYF
NA | 14 | TRBJ1-4 | TRBV10-3 | NA | TGTACCATCAGTGAAGACCTACTGGGCGAAAAACTGTTTTTT | CTISEDLLGEKLFF
NA | 13 | TRBJ1-1 | TRBV29-1 | NA | TGCAGCGTGGTGGGTCTTCCTCGGGTTTCTGCTTTCTTT | CSVVGLPRVSAFF
TRBD1 | 16 | TRBJ1-4 | TRBV5-6 | once | TGTGCCAGCAGCTTGACAGGGGGATCAACTAATGAAAAACGGTTTTTT | CASSLTGGSTNEKRFF
NA | 14 | TRBJ2-2 | TRBV29-1 | NA | TGCAGCGTTGTTTTAGGGGCCCCAACCGGGGAGCTGTTTTTT | CSVVLGAPTGELFF
TRBD2 | 16 | TRBJ2-5 | TRBV6-5 | NA | TGTGCCAGCAGCCCACAGACTAGCGGCTTCCAAGAGACCCAGTACTTC | CASSPQTSGFQETQYF
NA | 14 | TRBJ2-3 | TRBV4-1 | few | TGCGCCAGCAGCCAGGGTATGAGCACAGATACGCAGTATTTT | CASSQGMSTDTQYF
NA | 11 | TRBJ2-1 | TRBV12-3/TRBV12-4 | few | TGTGCCAGCAGTTTTTGGGGAGAGCAGTTCTTC | CASSFWGEQFF
NA | 14 | TRBJ2-5 | TRBV18 | NA | TGTGCCAGCTCACCCGTGGAGGGGACAGAGACCCAGTACTTC | CASSPVEGTETQYF
TRBD2 | 17 | TRBJ2-7 | TRBV6-6 | NA | TGTGCCAGCAGTTCCCCCAAATTAGCGGGGGCCGCCTACGAGCAGTACTTC | CASSSPKLAGAAYEQYF
NA | 16 | TRBJ2-1 | TRBV28 | NA | TGTGTCAGCAGTTTAGTCAGGGGTTTCAATTTCAATGAGCAGTTCTTC | CVSSLVRGFNFNEQFF
TRBD1 | 15 | TRBJ1-1 | TRBV2 | NA | TGTGCCAGCAGTGTCGCGGGACAGGGCTTCACTGAAGCTTTCTTT | CASSVAGQGFTEAFF
TRBD1 | 14 | TRBJ1-2 | TRBV29-1 | few | TGCAGCGTCGCACCTCTAGGGACAGGGGATGGCTACACCTTC | CSVAPLGTGDGYTF
NA | 16 | TRBJ2-4 | TRBV10-3 | few | TGTGCCATCAGTGAGTCCCCAGGGGGGGCCAAAAACATTCAGTACTTC | CAISESPGGAKNIQYF
TRBD2 | 17 | TRBJ2-5 | TRBV18 | NA | TGTGCCAGCTCACGGCTTTCGGCTAGCGGGGTCAAAGAGACCCAGTACTTC | CASSRLSASGVKETQYF
TRBD1 | 16 | TRBJ2-1 | TRBV7-3 | NA | TGTGCCAGCAGCTTAAGAGGGACAGGGGCCCGCAATGAGCAGTTCTTC | CASSLRGTGARNEQFF
TRBD2 | 15 | TRBJ2-3 | TRBV20-1 | few | TGCAGTGCTGCTTGGACTAGCAGCGTCTCGGATACGCAGTATTTT | CSAAWTSSVSDTQYF
TRBD1 | 18 | TRBJ2-1 | TRBV6-1 | few | TGTGCCAGCAGCCCGGGGACAGGGGCTCGGACCTCCTTCAATGAGCAGTTCTTC | CASSPGTGARTSFNEQFF
NA | 15 | TRBJ1-1 | TRBV9 | NA | TGTGCCAGCAGCGTAGACGAGGGGGTGAACGCTGAAGCTTTCTTT | CASSVDEGVNAEAFF
NA | 14 | TRBJ2-7 | TRBV27 | NA | TGTGCCAGCAGGTTAGGGGGGGGACCCTACGAGCAGTACTTC | CASRLGGGPYEQYF
NA | 14 | TRBJ1-1 | TRBV20-1 | NA | TGCAGTGCTAGGGAAGGAAGTTCCAACACTGAAGCTTTCTTT | CSAREGSSNTEAFF
TRBD1 | 16 | TRBJ2-1 | TRBV4-3 | few | TGCGCCAGCAGCCAAGAGCGAGGGGGCTTAGGTGATGAGCAGTTCTTC | CASSQERGGLGDEQFF
NA | 17 | TRBJ1-5 | TRBV12-3/TRBV12-4 | few | TGTGCCAGCAGTTTAGCCCGCCAAGACAGGCCATGGCAGCCCCAGCATTTT | CASSLARQDRPWQPQHF
NA | 11 | TRBJ2-5 | TRBV20-1 | NA | TGCAGTGCTAGATTTTCGGAGACCCAGTACTTC | CSARFSETQYF
TRBD1 | 14 | TRBJ2-7 | TRBV2 | NA | TGTGCCAGCAGTAAGAGACAGGGGGCCTACGAGCAGTACTTC | CASSKRQGAYEQYF
TRBD1 | 14 | TRBJ1-5 | TRBV28 | few | TGTGCCAGCAGCCTCAGGGGGGCGGAGGAGCCCCAGCATTTT | CASSLRGAEEPQHF
TRBD2 | 14 | TRBJ2-7 | TRBV20-1 | few | TGCAGTGCTAGACTAAGCGGGGGCCCCTACGAGCAGTACTTC | CSARLSGGPYEQYF
NA | 15 | TRBJ2-3 | TRBV11-2 | NA | TGTGCCAGCAGCTTAGGACAGTCATTCACAGATACGCAGTATTTT | CASSLGQSFTDTQYF
NA | 15 | TRBJ1-3 | TRBV3-1 | NA | TGTGCCAGCAGCCAAGATCTGGGGCCTGGAAACACCATATATTTT | CASSQDLGPGNTIYF
TRBD1 | 13 | TRBJ2-1 | TRBV20-1 | once | TGCAGTGCTTCGGACAGGGACTCCTACGAGCAGTTCTTC | CSASDRDSYEQFF
NA | 13 | TRBJ2-5 | TRBV7-2 | NA | TGTGCCGGCAGCTTAACTTCGGGGTGGGAGCAGTACTTC | CAGSLTSGWEQYF
NA | 13 | TRBJ1-2 | TRBV10-3 | few | TGTGCCATCGGCACTATCGGGAACTATGGCTACACCTTC | CAIGTIGNYGYTF
NA | 13 | TRBJ1-2 | TRBV29-1 | NA | TGCAGCGTTGTGTTGGGTGCGGGCTATGGCTGCACCTTC | CSVVLGAGYGCTF
TRBD1 | 14 | TRBJ2-5 | TRBV7-2 | few | TGTGCCAGCAGCCCTCGACAGGGGCACGAGACCCAGTACTTC | CASSPRQGHETQYF
TRBD1 | 16 | TRBJ1-1 | TRBV4-3 | NA | TGCGCCAGCAGCCTGGACAGGGGAGGGTATAGCACTGAAGCTTTCTTT | CASSLDRGGYSTEAFF
NA | 18 | TRBJ1-1 | TRBV5-8 | NA | TGTGCCAGCAGCTTGGGGTCAGGGAGGAGATTAGGGAACACTGAAGCTTTCTTT | CASSLGSGRRLGNTEAFF
NA | 16 | TRBJ2-3 | TRBV6-6 | NA | TGTGCCAGCAGTTACTGGGTGGGGCCCCCCACAGATACGCAGTATTTT | CASSYWVGPPTDTQYF
NA | 12 | TRBJ2-1 | TRBV5-1 | NA | TGCGCCAGCAGCGACTTTAACAATGAGCAGTTCTTC | CASSDFNNEQFF
NA | 13 | TRBJ2-1 | TRBV29-1 | NA | TGCAGCGTTGGAGGGGACATATACAATGAGCAGTTCTTC | CSVGGDIYNEQFF
TRBD1 | 13 | TRBJ2-5 | TRBV29-1 | many | TGCAGCGTTGCCGGGACAGCTAAAGAGACCCAGTACTTC | CSVAGTAKETQYF
NA | 13 | TRBJ2-1 | TRBV7-9 | few | TGTGCCAGCAGCTTAGGAATAGGGACGGAGCAGTTCTTC | CASSLGIGTEQFF
TRBD2 | 15 | TRBJ2-1 | TRBV7-9 | many | TGTGCCAGCAGCTTAGCTAGCGGGGGCCGGAATGAGCAGTTCTTC | CASSLASGGRNEQFF
NA | 16 | TRBJ2-7 | TRBV4-3 | few | TGCGCCAGCAGCCAAGACGCGGGGGCGAACTCCTACGAGCAGTACTTC | CASSQDAGANSYEQYF
NA | 14 | TRBJ2-5 | TRBV20-1 | few | TGCAGTGCTAGCTACTGGGGCGCTCAAGAGACCCAGTACTTC | CSASYWGAQETQYF
TRBD1 | 13 | TRBJ1-1 | TRBV20-1 | NA | TGCAGTGCTGCGACAGGGAAGGACACTGAAGCTTTCTTT | CSAATGKDTEAFF
TRBD1 | 15 | TRBJ1-2 | TRBV18 | few | TGTGCCAGCTCACCGGGACAGGGTCTTCGTTATGGCTACACCTTC | CASSPGQGLRYGYTF
NA | 15 | TRBJ2-1 | TRBV28 | many | TGTGCCAGCAGTTCCTCAGGGCGTGGGTACAATGAGCAGTTCTTC | CASSSSGRGYNEQFF
TRBD2 | 15 | TRBJ2-7 | TRBV18 | few | TGTGCCAGCTCACATTCGGGGGGAAAATCCTACGAGCAGTACTTC | CASSHSGGKSYEQYF
NA | 15 | TRBJ2-3 | TRBV20-1 | NA | TGCAGTGCTCCGGACAGCCGTTATAGCACAGATACGCAGTATTTT | CSAPDSRYSTDTQYF
NA | 13 | TRBJ2-2 | TRBV5-8 | NA | TGTGCCAGCAGGCGAGAGAGGATCGGGGAGCTGTTTTTT | CASRRERIGELFF
TRBD1 | 16 | TRBJ1-2 | TRBV9 | NA | TGTGCCAGCAGCGGGACGCTCCTACAGGGGAACTATGGCTACACCTTC | CASSGTLLQGNYGYTF
TRBD1 | 13 | TRBJ1-4 | TRBV29-1 | NA | TGCAGCGCCTCACAGGGGGCTGGCGAAAAACTGTTTTTT | CSASQGAGEKLFF
NA | 13 | TRBJ2-7 | TRBV6-2/TRBV6-3 | few | TGTGCCAGCAGTTATGCGGGGCTCTACGAGCAGTACTTC | CASSYAGLYEQYF
NA | 13 | TRBJ2-7 | TRBV29-1 | NA | TGCAGCGCCCGGACTTTTCGACGCTACGAGCAGTACTTC | CSARTFRRYEQYF